A selection of T cell receptor beta chains follows, all from one sample in a study of blood T cell repertoires in COVID-19. Method: immunoSEQ multiplex PCR; TCRdb's copy keeps in-frame clones and lacks some. The sample holds some 170,000 clones; 84% are singletons and the top ten take about 16%. The material sequenced was PBMCs or T cells enriched from blood (not recorded which). The receptors originated from a man aged 50 to 60 who had recovered from COVID-19. Both conserved end residues are part of each CDR3. The D gene is left open where the match is weak. Expanded clones get a size class; other rows say once, few or many, or leave the size out.

j_gene	v_gene	abundance	d_gene	CDR3aa	CDR3nt
TRBJ1-1	TRBV11-2	NA	NA	CASSLVDTEAFF	TGTGCCAGCAGCTTAGTAGACACTGAAGCTTTCTTT
TRBJ2-7	TRBV7-8	NA	TRBD1	CASRSPGGRSYEQYF	TGTGCCAGCAGATCTCCAGGGGGTAGGTCCTACGAGCAGTACTTC
TRBJ2-5	TRBV18	NA	NA	CASSPAPGLQETQYF	TGTGCCAGCTCACCCGCCCCGGGTCTTCAAGAGACCCAGTACTTC
TRBJ1-3	TRBV7-6	NA	TRBD1	CASSLLGRQGSSSGNTIYF	TGTGCCAGCAGCCTCCTCGGGAGACAGGGATCGAGCTCTGGAAACACCATATATTTT
TRBJ1-1	TRBV5-1	NA	TRBD1	CASSPDRGNTEAFF	TGCGCCAGCAGCCCAGACAGGGGTAACACTGAAGCTTTCTTT
TRBJ2-3	TRBV5-1	NA	TRBD2	CASSLGLAGSGTDTQYF	TGCGCCAGCAGCCTAGGACTAGCGGGTTCGGGCACAGATACGCAGTATTTT
TRBJ1-1	TRBV18	NA	NA	CASSPPGEAFF	TGTGCCAGCTCACCCCCGGGAGAAGCTTTCTTT
TRBJ2-5	TRBV7-2	NA	TRBD2	CASSLRTGLAGLGETQYF	TGTGCCAGCAGCTTAAGGACTGGACTAGCGGGGTTGGGGGAGACCCAGTACTTC
TRBJ2-7	TRBV28	NA	NA	CASSLWGAPGVEQYF	TGTGCCAGCAGTTTATGGGGGGCCCCAGGGGTCGAGCAGTACTTC
TRBJ1-2	TRBV28	NA	NA	CASSLSFEGDYGYTF	TGTGCCAGCAGTTTATCATTCGAGGGTGACTATGGCTACACCTTC
TRBJ2-1	TRBV6-1	NA	TRBD1	CASSDRQGAYNEQFF	TGTGCCAGCAGTGATCGGCAGGGGGCTTACAATGAGCAGTTCTTC
TRBJ2-7	TRBV7-6	NA	TRBD1	CASSVGLSGTAFSYEQYF	TGTGCCAGCAGCGTAGGTCTCTCCGGGACAGCTTTCTCCTACGAGCAGTACTTC
TRBJ1-2	TRBV9	NA	NA	CASSVASDYGYTF	TGTGCCAGCAGCGTAGCTTCAGACTATGGCTACACCTTC
TRBJ2-1	TRBV3-1/TRBV3-2	once	NA	CASSQDSQNEQFF	TGTGCCAGCAGCCAAGATAGCCAAAATGAGCAGTTCTTC
TRBJ1-1	TRBV5-4	NA	TRBD1	CASSLKGTGGRWNTEAFF	TGTGCCAGCAGCTTGAAGGGGACAGGGGGCAGATGGAACACTGAAGCTTTCTTT
TRBJ1-3	TRBV7-9	NA	TRBD1	CASSLDRGTGNTIYF	TGTGCCAGCAGCTTGGACAGGGGAACTGGAAACACCATATATTTT
TRBJ2-1	TRBV29-1	NA	NA	CSVVETGLYNEQFF	TGCAGCGTTGTTGAGACAGGCCTATACAATGAGCAGTTCTTC